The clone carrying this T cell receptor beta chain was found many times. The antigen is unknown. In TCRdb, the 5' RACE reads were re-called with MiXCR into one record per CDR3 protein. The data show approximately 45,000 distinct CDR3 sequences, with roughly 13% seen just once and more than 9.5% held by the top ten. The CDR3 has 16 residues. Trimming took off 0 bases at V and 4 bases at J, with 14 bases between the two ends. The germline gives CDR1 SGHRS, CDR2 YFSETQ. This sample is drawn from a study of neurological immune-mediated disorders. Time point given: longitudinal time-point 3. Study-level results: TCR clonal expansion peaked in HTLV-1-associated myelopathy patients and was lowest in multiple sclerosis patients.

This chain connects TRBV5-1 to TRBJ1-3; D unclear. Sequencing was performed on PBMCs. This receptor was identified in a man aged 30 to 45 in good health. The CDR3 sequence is CASSLAALEGGNTIYF. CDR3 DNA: TGCGCCAGCAGCTTGGCCGCTCTGGAAGGGGGAAACACCATATATTTT.